These T cell receptor beta chains were read from a single sample in a study of T-cell memory formation after mild COVID-19. TCRdb re-analysed the 5' RACE reads in MiXCR, keeping a single row per CDR3 protein. This table has 85,000 to 130,000 distinct CDR3 sequences, about a sixth appearing once. Sequencing was done on a sample of PBMCs or a T cell subset sorted from them (not recorded which). These receptors were taken from an adult woman who had mild COVID-19 (a few samples of this study predate the infection). Cell type and time point are not known. Both conserved end residues are part of each CDR3. Fields, in order: J gene, clone size, D gene, V gene, CDR3 DNA, CDR3 protein. A D gene is named only where the DNA matches it firmly. The size entry is marked missing in some rows and otherwise reads once, few, many or a size class.

>TRBJ2-1|.|TRBD2|TRBV20-1
TGCAGTGCTCGGACTAGCGGGGGGCTCGGGAATGAGCAGTTCTTC
CSARTSGGLGNEQFF
>TRBJ2-5|.|.|TRBV9
TGTGCCAGCAGCGATAGTCTAGACTGGGGACACCAAGAGACCCAGTACTTC
CASSDSLDWGHQETQYF
>TRBJ2-7|.|.|TRBV20-1
TGCAGTGCTAGGGATATGGCGGGCAAGATCTACGAGCAGTACTTC
CSARDMAGKIYEQYF
>TRBJ1-6|few|.|TRBV12-3/TRBV12-4
TGTGCCAGCAGTTTAGACAGGACGAAGGGGATTTTT
CASSLDRTKGIF
>TRBJ1-3|.|.|TRBV5-6
TGTGCCAGCAGGCTGAGCTCTGGAAACACCATATATTTT
CASRLSSGNTIYF
>TRBJ2-7|.|TRBD2|TRBV5-4
TGTGCCAGCAGCTGGGGGACTAGCGGGAGCAACGAGCAGTACTTC
CASSWGTSGSNEQYF
>TRBJ2-2|few|TRBD1|TRBV5-6
TGTGCCAGCAGCCACGGACAGGGTTGGAGAGACCGGGAGCTGTTTTTT
CASSHGQGWRDRELFF
>TRBJ2-1|.|.|TRBV7-8
TGTGCCAGCAGCCTAATGGGCGGGGTCTACAATGAGCAGTTCTTC
CASSLMGGVYNEQFF
>TRBJ1-6|.|.|TRBV6-4
TGTGCCAGCAGTATGTGGGGCCCCAGAGGACCCCTCCACTTT
CASSMWGPRGPLHF
>TRBJ1-3|.|.|TRBV7-2
TGTGCCAGCAGCAGGGACGGAACCTCTGGAAACACCATATATTTT
CASSRDGTSGNTIYF
>TRBJ2-2|many|.|TRBV20-1
TGCAGTGCTAGCCCGGGACAATGGGACACCGGGGAGCTGTTTTTT
CSASPGQWDTGELFF
>TRBJ1-1|.|TRBD1|TRBV4-1
TGCGCCAGCAGCCAAGATCGGGTGGCAGGGGGGAACACTGAAGCTTTCTTT
CASSQDRVAGGNTEAFF
>TRBJ2-2|.|.|TRBV7-9
TGTGCCAGCAGCTCCCTCCGGAGGGGAGAAACCGGGGAGCTGTTTTTT
CASSSLRRGETGELFF
>TRBJ2-3|.|TRBD2|TRBV7-9
TGTGCCAGCAGCCCGGGGCTAGCGGGGGATTTCGCAGATACGCAGTATTTT
CASSPGLAGDFADTQYF
>TRBJ2-3|.|.|TRBV6-5
TGTGCCAGCAGTTACGGGGGGAAGAGCACAGATACGCAGTATTTT
CASSYGGKSTDTQYF
>TRBJ2-5|few|.|TRBV12-3/TRBV12-4
TGTGCCAGCAGTTTCCGCGAGACCCAGTACTTC
CASSFRETQYF